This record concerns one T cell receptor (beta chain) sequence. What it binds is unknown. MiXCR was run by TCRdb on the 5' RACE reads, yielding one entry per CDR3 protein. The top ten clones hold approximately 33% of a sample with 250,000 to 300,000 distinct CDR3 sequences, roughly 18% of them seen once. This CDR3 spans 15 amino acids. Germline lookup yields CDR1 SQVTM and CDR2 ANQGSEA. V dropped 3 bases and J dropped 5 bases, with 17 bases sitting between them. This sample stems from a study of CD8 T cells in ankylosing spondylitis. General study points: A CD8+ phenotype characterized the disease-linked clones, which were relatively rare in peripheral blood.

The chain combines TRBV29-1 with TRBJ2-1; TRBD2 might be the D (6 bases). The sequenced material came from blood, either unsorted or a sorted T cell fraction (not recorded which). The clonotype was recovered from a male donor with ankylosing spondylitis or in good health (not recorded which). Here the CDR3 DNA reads TGCAGCGTTGATCTTTGGGGACTCTTGCACAATGAGCAGTTCTTC. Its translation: CSVDLWGLLHNEQFF.